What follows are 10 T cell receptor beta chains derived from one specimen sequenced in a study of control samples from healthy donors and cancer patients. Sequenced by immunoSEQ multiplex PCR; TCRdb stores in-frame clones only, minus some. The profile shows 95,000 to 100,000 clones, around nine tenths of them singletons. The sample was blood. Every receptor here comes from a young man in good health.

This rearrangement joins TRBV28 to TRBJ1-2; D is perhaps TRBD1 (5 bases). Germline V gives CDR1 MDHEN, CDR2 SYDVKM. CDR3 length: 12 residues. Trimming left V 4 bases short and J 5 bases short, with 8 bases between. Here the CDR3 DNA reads TGTGCCAGCAGTTCAGGGATTTATGGCTACACCTTC. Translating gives CASSSGIYGYTF.

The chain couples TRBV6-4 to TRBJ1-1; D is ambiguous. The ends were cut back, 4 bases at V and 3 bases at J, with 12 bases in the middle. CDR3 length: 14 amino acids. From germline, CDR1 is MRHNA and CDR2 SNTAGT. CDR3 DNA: TGTGCCAGCAGTGTTCGGATAGTGGACACTGAAGCTTTCTTT. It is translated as CASSVRIVDTEAFF.

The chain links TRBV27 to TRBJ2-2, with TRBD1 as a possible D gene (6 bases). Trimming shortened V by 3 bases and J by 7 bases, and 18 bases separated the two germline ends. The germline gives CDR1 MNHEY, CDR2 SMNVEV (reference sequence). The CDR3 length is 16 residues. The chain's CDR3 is CASSFGTLPNLGELFF. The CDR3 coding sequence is TGTGCCAGCAGTTTTGGGACACTTCCCAACCTCGGGGAGCTGTTTTTT.

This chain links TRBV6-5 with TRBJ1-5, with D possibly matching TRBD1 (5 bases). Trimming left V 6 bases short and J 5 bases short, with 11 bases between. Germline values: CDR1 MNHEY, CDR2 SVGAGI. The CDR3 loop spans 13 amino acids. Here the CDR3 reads CASSEGLYQPQHF. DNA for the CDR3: TGTGCCAGCAGCGAGGGGTTGTATCAGCCCCAGCATTTT.

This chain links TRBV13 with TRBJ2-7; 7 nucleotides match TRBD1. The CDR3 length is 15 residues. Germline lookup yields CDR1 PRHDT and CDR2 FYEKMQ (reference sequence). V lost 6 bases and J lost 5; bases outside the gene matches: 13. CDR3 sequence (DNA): TGTGCCAGCAGATTTCGAACAGGGGTAGGGCACGAGCAGTACTTC. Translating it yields CASRFRTGVGHEQYF.

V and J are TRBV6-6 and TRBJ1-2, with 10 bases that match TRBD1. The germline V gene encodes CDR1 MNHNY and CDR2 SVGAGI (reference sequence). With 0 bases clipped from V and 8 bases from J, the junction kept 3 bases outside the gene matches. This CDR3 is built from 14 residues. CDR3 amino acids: CASSYSTGGDGYTF. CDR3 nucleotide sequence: TGTGCCAGCAGTTACTCGACAGGGGGCGACGGCTACACCTTC.

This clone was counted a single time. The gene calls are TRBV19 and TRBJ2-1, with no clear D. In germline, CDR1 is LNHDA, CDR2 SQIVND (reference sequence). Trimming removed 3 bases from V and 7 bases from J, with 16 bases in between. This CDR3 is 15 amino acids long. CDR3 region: CASSMVSSTGNEQFF. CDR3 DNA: TGTGCCAGTAGTATGGTATCCTCGACTGGAAATGAGCAGTTCTTC. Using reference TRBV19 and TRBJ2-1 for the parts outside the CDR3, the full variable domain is DGGITQSPKYLFRKEGQNVTLSCEQNLNHDAMYWYRQDPGQGLRLIYYSQIVNDFQKGDIAEGYSVSREKKESFPLTVTSAQKNPTAFYLCASSMVSSTGNEQFFGPGTRLTVL.

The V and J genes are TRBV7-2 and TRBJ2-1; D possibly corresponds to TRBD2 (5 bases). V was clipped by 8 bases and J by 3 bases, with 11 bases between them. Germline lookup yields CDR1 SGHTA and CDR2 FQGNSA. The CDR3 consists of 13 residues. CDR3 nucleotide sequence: TGTGCCAGCGCTGACTACAACTACAATGAGCAGTTCTTC. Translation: CASADYNYNEQFF.

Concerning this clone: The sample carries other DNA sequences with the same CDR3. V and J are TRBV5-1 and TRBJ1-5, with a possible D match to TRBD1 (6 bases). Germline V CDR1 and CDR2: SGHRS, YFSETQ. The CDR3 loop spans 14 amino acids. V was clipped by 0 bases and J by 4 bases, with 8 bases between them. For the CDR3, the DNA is TGCGCCAGCAGCTTGGAAGGGGGGAATCAGCCCCAGCATTTT. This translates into CASSLEGGNQPQHF.

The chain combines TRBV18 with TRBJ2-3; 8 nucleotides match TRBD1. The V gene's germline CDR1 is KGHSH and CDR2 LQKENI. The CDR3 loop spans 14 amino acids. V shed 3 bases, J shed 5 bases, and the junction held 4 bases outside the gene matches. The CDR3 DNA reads TGTGCCAGCTCACCCAGACAGGGGTTAGATACGCAGTATTTT. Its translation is CASSPRQGLDTQYF.